The T cell receptor (beta chain) under discussion was sequenced for a study of blood T cell repertoires in COVID-19. Study details: T cells, B-cell-depleted T cells, or PBMCs supplied cDNA or gDNA.

Germline CDR1 is SQVTM and CDR2 is ANQGSEA. The CDR3 consists of 15 residues. Trimming cost V 0 bases and J 4 bases; bases outside gene matches: 6. TCRdb's table, derived via immunoSEQ multiplex PCR, lists solely in-frame clones and lacks some. The sample has fewer than 15,000 clones; roughly 84% are singletons. The gene calls are TRBV29-1 and TRBJ2-1, with TRBD1 identical over 7 bases. Sequencing input: peripheral blood. The sequence was obtained from a man aged 50-60 years with active COVID-19. CDR3 nucleotide sequence: TGCAGCGTTGAAGAGAGGAAGGGGGCTTACAATGAGCAGTTCTTC. This sequence encodes CSVEERKGAYNEQFF.